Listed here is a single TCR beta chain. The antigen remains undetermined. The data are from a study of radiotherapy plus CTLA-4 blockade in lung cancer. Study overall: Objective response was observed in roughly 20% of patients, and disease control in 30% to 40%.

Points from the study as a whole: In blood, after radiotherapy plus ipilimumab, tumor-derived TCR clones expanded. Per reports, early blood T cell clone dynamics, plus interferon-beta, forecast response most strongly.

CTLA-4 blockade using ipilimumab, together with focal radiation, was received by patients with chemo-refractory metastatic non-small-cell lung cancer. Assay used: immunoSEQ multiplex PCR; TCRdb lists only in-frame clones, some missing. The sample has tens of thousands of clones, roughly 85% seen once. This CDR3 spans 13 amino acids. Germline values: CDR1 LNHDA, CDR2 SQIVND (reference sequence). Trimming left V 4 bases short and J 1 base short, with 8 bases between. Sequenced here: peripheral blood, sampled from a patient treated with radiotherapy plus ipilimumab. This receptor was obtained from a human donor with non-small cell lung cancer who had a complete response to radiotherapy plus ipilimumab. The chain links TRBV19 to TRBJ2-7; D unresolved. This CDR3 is CASSNTPSYEQYF. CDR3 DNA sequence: TGTGCCAGTAGTAATACTCCTTCCTACGAGCAGTACTTC.